The clone carrying this T cell receptor beta chain was picked up a small number of times. Its antigen is unidentified. This CDR3 comprises 16 residues. CDR1 and CDR2 from the germline V gene are SGHRS and YFSETQ. V shed 4 bases, J shed 0 bases, and the junction held 5 bases outside the gene matches. The study drew its donors from healthy HIV-negative adults without recent acute infections or vaccinations. Every donor was a Caucasian adult from Nashville, Tennessee. This sample is drawn from a study of shared clonotypes between healthy human individuals. General study results and limits: Only blood samples were collected, and tissue repertoires likely differ.

Authors' analysis steps: ImmunoSEQ sequences covered only the junction and lacked quality scores; filtering therefore differed. Data came from immunoSEQ multiplex PCR; TCRdb stores just in-frame clones and leaves some out. Clone size and V and J calls were adopted from that table, with D and trimming inferred from the DNA. The table lists some 450,000 clones, over 60% of them singletons. V and J are TRBV5-1 and TRBJ1-1; TRBD1 matches 11 bases. This sequence was found in a woman aged 40 to 50 in good health. Some clones in this sample may be carry-over from other donors' samples. The sequenced sample was PBMCs. As DNA, the CDR3 is TGCGCCAGCAGCGACCGGGACAGGGGGATGAACACTGAAGCTTTCTTT. As protein: CASSDRDRGMNTEAFF.